Listed here is a single T cell receptor beta chain. Sequencing was performed with immunoSEQ multiplex PCR; in TCRdb, only in-frame clones are kept and a portion is missing. The sample consists of 53,000 or so clones, 70% to 90% of them appearing once. The data originate from a study of blood T cell repertoires in COVID-19. Looking at the study overall: The origin of the acute and convalescent COVID-19 samples was the United States, Italy and Spain.

Germline V gene data show CDR1 as SGDLS and CDR2 as YYNGEE. The CDR3 is 14 amino acids. V lost 4 bases and J lost 3, with 14 bases in between. The chain carries TRBV9 and TRBJ2-7; unclear D gene. The TCR originated in a man of 80 years or more with acute or convalescent COVID-19. Material: peripheral blood. CDR3 sequence (DNA): TGTGCCAGCAGCTCACCCAATAGAGGCTACGAGCAGTACTTC. This translates into CASSSPNRGYEQYF.